This T cell receptor (beta chain) was sequenced during a study of Graves' ophthalmopathy and Graves' hyperthyroidism. On the study more broadly: Sampling took place at initial diagnosis, with peripheral blood obtained before any treatment.

Germline V gene sequence: CDR1 MNHNS, CDR2 SASEGT. The CDR3 covers 17 residues. V dropped 4 bases and J dropped 2 bases, with 20 bases sitting between them. Amplification of the TCR beta CDR3 regions used RNA transcripts (as template). The library came from an HTBI-primed first-round RT-PCR and a second-round multiplex PCR. Each CDR3 protein is one row after TCRdb ran MiXCR on the multiplex PCR reads. Of approximately 380,000 distinct CDR3 sequences in the sample, around a fifth were seen once. People with hyperthyroidism were aged 18 to 65 and newly diagnosed, under 2 months' duration. This clonotype was picked up many times.

Sequencing input: peripheral blood. The chain recombines TRBV6-1 with TRBJ2-5, with D possibly TRBD1 on 6 matching bases. The TCR originated in a woman aged 18-30 years with stable Graves' hyperthyroidism. CDR3 in amino acids: CASSGPRTGWAQETQYF. CDR3 nucleotide sequence: TGTGCCAGCAGTGGGCCACGCACAGGGTGGGCTCAAGAGACCCAGTACTTC.